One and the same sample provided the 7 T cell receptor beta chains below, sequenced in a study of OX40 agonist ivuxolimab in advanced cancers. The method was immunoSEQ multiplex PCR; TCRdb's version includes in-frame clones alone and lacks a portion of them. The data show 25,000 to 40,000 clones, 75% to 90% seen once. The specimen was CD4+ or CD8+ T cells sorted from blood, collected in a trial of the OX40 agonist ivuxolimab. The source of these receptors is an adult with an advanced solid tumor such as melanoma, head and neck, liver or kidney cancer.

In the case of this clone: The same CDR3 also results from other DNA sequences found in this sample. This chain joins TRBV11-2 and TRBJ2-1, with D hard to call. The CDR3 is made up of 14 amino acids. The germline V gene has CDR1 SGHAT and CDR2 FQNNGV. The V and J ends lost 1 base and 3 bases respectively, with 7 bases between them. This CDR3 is CASSLGGDYNEQFF. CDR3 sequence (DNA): TGTGCCAGCAGCTTAGGGGGTGACTACAATGAGCAGTTCTTC.

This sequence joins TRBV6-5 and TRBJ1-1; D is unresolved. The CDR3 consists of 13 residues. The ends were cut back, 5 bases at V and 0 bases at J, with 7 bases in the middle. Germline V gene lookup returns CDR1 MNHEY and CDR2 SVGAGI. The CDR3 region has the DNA TGTGCCAGCAGTGCGAGCGTGAACACTGAAGCTTTCTTT. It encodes CASSASVNTEAFF.

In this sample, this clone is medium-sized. The CDR3: CASSNPRGPLHF. CDR3 nucleotide sequence: TGTGCCAGCAGCAATCCCCGGGGACCCCTCCACTTT. This chain uses TRBV28 with TRBJ1-6; no reliable D call. Germline-derived CDR1 and CDR2 are MDHEN and SYDVKM. Trimming left V 6 bases short and J 12 bases short, with 12 bases between. This CDR3 is built from 12 residues.

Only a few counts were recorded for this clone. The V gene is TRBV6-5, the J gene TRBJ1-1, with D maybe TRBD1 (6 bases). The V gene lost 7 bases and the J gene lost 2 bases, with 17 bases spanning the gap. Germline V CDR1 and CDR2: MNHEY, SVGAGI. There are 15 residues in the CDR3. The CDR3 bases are TGTGCCAGCATGCCACCGGGACAACCCAACACTGAAGCTTTCTTT. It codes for CASMPPGQPNTEAFF.

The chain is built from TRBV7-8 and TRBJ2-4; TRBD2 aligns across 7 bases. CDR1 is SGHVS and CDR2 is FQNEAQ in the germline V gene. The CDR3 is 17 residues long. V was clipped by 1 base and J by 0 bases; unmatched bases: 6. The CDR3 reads CASSLVSRGVAKNIQYF. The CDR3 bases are TGTGCCAGCAGCTTAGTGTCCCGGGGGGTAGCCAAAAACATTCAGTACTTC.

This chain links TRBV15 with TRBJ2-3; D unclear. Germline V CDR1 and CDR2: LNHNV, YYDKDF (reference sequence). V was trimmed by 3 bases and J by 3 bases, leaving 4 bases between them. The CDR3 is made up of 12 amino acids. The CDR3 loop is CATSSQTDTQYF. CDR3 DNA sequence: TGTGCCACCAGCAGCCAAACAGATACGCAGTATTTT.

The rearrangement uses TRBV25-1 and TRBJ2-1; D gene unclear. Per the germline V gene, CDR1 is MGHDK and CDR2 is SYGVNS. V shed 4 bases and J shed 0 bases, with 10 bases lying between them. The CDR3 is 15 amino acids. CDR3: CASSVGVASYNEQFF. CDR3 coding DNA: TGTGCCAGCAGTGTTGGGGTCGCCTCCTACAATGAGCAGTTCTTC.